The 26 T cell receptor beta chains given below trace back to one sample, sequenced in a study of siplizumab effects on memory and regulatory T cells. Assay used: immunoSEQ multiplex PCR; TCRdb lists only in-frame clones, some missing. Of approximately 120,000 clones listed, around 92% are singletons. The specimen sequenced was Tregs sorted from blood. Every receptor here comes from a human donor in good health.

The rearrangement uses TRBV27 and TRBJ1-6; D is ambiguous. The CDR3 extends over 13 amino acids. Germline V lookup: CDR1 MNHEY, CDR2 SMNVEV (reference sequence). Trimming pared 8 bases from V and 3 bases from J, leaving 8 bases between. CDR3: CASSWIYNSPLHF. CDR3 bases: TGTGCCAGCTCTTGGATCTATAATTCACCCCTCCACTTT.

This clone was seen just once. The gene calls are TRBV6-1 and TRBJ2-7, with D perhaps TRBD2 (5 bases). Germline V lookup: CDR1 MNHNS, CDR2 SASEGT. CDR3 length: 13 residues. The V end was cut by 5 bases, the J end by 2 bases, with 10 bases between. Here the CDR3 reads CASSPSGTYEQYF. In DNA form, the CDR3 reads TGTGCCAGCAGTCCCAGCGGAACCTACGAGCAGTACTTC.

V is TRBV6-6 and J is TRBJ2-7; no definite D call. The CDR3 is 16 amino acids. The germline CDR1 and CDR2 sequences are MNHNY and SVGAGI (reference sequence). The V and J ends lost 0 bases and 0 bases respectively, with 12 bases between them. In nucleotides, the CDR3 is TGTGCCAGCAGTTACTCGAGGTGGGGAAGCTCCTACGAGCAGTACTTC. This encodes CASSYSRWGSSYEQYF.

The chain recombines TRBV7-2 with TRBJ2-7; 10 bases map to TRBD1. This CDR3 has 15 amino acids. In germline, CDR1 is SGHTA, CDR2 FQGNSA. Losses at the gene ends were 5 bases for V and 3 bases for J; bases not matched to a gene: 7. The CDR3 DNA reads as TGTGCCAGCAGCCCACGGACAGGGGGGTTCTACGAGCAGTACTTC. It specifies CASSPRTGGFYEQYF.

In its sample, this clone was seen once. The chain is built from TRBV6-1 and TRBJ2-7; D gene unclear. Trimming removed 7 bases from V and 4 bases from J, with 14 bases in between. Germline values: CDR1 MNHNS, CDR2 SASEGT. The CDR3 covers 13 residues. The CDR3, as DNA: TGTGCCAGCATCACCGCCGGGTATTACGAGCAGTACTTC. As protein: CASITAGYYEQYF.

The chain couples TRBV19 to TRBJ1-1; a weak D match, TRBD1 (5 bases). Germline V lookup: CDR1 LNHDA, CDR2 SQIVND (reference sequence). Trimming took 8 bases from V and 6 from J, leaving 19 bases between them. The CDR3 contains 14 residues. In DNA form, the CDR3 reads TGTGCCAGTCATTCCGGGCACACAGGCGCTGAAGCTTTCTTT. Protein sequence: CASHSGHTGAEAFF.

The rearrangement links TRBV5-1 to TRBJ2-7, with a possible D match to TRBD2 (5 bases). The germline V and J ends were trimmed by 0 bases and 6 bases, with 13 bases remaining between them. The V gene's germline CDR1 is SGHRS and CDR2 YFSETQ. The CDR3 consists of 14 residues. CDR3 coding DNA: TGCGCCAGCAGCTTGGGGCGGGTTGGGCTCGAGCAGTACTTC. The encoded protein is CASSLGRVGLEQYF. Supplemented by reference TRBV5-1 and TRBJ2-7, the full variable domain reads KAGVTQTPRYLIKTRGQQVTLSCSPISGHRSVSWYQQTPGQGLQFLFEYFSETQRNKGNFPGRFSGRQFSNSRSEMNVSTLELGDSALYLCASSLGRVGLEQYFGPGTRLTVT.

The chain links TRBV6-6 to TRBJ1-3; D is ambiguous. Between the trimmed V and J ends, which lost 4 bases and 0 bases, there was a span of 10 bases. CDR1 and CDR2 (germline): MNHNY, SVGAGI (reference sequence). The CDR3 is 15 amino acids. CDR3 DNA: TGTGCCAGCAGTTTCGGAGCTTTCTCTGGAAACACCATATATTTT. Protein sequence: CASSFGAFSGNTIYF.

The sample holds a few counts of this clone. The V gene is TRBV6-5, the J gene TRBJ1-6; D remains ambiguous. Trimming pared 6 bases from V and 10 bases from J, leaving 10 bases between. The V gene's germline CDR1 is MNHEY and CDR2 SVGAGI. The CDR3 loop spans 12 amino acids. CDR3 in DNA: TGTGCCAGCAGGGAGGGAAGGTCACCCCTCCACTTT. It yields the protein CASREGRSPLHF.

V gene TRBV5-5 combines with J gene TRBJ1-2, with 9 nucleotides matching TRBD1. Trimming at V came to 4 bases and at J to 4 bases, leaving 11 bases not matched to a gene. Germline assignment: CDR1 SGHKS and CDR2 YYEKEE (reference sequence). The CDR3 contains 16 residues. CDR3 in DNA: TGTGCCAGCAGCACCCGGACAGGGGCGGCCCTCTATGGCTACACCTTC. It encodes CASSTRTGAALYGYTF.

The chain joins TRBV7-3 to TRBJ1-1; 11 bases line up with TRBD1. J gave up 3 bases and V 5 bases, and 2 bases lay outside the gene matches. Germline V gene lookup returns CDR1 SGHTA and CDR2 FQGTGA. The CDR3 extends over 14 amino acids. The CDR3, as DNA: TGTGCCAGCAGCAGGGACAGGGGGGACACTGAAGCTTTCTTT. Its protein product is CASSRDRGDTEAFF.

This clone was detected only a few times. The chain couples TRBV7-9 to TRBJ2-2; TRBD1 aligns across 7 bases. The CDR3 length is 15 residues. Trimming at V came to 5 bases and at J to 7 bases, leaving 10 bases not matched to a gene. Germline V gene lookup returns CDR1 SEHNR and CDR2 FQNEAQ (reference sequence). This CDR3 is CASSPARGSVGELFF. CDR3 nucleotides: TGTGCCAGCAGCCCCGCCAGGGGGTCGGTCGGGGAGCTGTTTTTT.

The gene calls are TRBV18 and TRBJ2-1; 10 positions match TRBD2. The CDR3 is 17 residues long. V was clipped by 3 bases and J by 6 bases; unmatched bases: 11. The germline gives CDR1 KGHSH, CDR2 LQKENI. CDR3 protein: CASSPDLIAGGRNEQFF. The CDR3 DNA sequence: TGTGCCAGCTCACCCGATTTGATAGCGGGAGGTCGCAATGAGCAGTTCTTC.

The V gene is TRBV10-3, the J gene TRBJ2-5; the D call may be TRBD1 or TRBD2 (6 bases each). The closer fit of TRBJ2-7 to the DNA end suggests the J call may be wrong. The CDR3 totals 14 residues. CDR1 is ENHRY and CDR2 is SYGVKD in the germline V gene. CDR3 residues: CATKDGGSIYEQYF. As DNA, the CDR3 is TGTGCCACTAAGGACGGGGGCTCTATCTACGAGCAGTACTTC.

CDR3 DNA sequence: TGTGCCAGTAGTATAGAGAACAGGCAGAACACTGAAGCTTTCTTT. Its protein product is CASSIENRQNTEAFF. V gene TRBV19 combines with J gene TRBJ1-1; a weak D match, TRBD1 (5 bases). The CDR3 has 15 amino acids. V was pared by 0 bases and J by 1 base, with 9 bases between. From germline, CDR1 is LNHDA and CDR2 SQIVND (reference sequence).

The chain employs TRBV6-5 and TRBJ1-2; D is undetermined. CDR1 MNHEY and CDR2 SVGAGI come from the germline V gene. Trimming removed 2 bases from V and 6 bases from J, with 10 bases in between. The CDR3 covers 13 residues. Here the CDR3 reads CASSYGPLDGYTF. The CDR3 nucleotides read TGTGCCAGCAGTTACGGGCCGCTTGATGGCTACACCTTC.

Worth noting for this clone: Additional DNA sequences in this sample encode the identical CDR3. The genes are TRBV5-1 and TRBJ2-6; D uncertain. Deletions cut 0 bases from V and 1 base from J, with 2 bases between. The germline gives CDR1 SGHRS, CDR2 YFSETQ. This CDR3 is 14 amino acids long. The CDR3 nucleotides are TGCGCCAGCAGCTTGGCGTCTGGGGCCAACGTCCTGACTTTC. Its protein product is CASSLASGANVLTF.

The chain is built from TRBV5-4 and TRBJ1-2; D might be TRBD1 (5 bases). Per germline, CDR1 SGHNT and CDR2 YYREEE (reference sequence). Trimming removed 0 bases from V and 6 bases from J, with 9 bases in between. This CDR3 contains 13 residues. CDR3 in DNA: TGTGCCAGCAGCTTGGTGGGGGGGAATGGCTACACCTTC. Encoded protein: CASSLVGGNGYTF.

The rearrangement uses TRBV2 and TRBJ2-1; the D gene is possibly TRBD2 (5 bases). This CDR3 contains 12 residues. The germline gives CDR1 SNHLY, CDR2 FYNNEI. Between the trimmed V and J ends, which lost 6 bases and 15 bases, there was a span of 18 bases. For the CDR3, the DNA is TGTGCCAGCAGGGGGAGTTCAACCGCCCCGTTCTTC. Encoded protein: CASRGSSTAPFF.

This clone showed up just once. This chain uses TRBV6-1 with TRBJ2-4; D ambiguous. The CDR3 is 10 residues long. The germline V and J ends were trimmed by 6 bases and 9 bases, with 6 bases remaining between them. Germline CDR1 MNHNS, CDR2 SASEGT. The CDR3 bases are TGTGCCAGCAGAGCAGGCATTCAGTACTTC. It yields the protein CASRAGIQYF.

The DNA for the CDR3 is TGCAGCGTTTCCCGGACAGGGGACACTGAAGCTTTCTTT. Encoded protein: CSVSRTGDTEAFF. This rearrangement joins TRBV29-1 to TRBJ1-1; TRBD1 agrees at 9 bases. The CDR3 consists of 13 residues. Per germline, CDR1 SQVTM and CDR2 ANQGSEA. J lost 3 bases, V lost 5 bases, and 4 bases had no gene match.

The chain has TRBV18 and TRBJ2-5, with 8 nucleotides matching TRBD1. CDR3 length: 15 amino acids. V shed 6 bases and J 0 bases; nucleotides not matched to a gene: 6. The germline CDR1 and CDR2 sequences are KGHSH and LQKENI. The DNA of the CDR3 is TGTGCCAGCTCCCGGGCAGGGGGCGACCAAGAGACCCAGTACTTC. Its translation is CASSRAGGDQETQYF.

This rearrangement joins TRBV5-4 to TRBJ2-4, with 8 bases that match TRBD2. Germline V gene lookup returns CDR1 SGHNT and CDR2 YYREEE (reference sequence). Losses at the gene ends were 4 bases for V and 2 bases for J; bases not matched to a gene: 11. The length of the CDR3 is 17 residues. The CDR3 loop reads CASSRTGGAESKNIQYF. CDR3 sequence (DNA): TGTGCCAGCAGCCGAACCGGGGGGGCCGAGTCCAAAAACATTCAGTACTTC.

In DNA, the CDR3 is TGTGCCAGCAGCCAGCGACAGGTGAACACCGGGGAGCTGTTTTTT. This codes for CASSQRQVNTGELFF. The V and J genes are TRBV4-2 and TRBJ2-2; possible D gene TRBD1, 6 bases. V lost 3 bases to trimming and J lost 1 base, with 9 bases between them. This CDR3 has 15 amino acids. The germline CDR1 and CDR2 sequences are LGHNA and YNFKEQ.

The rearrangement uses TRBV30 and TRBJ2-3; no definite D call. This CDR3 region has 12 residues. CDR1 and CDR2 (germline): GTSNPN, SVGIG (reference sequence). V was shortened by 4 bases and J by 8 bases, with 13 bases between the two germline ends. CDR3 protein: CAWTGPKVTQYF. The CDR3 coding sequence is TGTGCCTGGACCGGTCCTAAGGTTACGCAGTATTTT.

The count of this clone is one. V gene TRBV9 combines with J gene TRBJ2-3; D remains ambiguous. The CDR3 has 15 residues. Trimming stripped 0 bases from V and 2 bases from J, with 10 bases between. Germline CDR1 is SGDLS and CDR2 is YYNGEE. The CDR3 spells CASSVGAYYTDTQYF. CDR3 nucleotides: TGTGCCAGCAGCGTAGGTGCTTATTACACAGATACGCAGTATTTT.